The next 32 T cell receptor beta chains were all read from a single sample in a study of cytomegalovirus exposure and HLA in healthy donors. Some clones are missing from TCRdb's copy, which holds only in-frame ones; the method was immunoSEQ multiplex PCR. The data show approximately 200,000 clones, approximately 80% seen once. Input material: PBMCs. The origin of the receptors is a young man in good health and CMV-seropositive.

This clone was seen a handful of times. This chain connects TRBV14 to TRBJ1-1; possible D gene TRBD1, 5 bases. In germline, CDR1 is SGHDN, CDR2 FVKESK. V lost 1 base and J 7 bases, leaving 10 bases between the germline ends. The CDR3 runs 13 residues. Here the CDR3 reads CASSQVGGNEAFF. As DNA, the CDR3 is TGTGCCAGCAGCCAAGTTGGGGGGAATGAAGCTTTCTTT.

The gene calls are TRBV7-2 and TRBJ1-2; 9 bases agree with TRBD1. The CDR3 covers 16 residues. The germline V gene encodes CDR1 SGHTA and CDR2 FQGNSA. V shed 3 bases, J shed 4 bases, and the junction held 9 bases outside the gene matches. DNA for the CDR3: TGTGCCAGCAGCTTTGCCGGGACAGGGAGCAGCTATGGCTACACCTTC. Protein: CASSFAGTGSSYGYTF.

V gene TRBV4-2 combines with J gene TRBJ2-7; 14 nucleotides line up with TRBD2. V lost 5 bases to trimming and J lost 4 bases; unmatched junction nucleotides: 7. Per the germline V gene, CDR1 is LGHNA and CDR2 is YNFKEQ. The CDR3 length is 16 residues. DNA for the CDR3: TGTGCCAGCAGCTTCAGGACTAGCGGGGGGCGGTACGAGCAGTACTTC. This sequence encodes CASSFRTSGGRYEQYF.

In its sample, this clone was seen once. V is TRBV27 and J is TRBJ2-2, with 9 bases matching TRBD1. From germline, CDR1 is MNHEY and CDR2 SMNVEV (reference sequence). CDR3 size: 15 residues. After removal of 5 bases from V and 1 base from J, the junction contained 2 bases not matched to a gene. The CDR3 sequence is CASSEGQGNTGELFF. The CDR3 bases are TGTGCCAGCAGTGAGGGACAGGGGAACACCGGGGAGCTGTTTTTT.

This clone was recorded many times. As DNA, the CDR3 is TGCGCCAGCAGTAAAGGGATGCCCGGGGAGGGCGGGGAGCAGTACTTC. Protein sequence: CASSKGMPGEGGEQYF. The chain is built from TRBV10-1 and TRBJ2-7; 7 bases align to TRBD2. Per the germline V gene, CDR1 is WNHNN and CDR2 is SYGVQD (reference sequence). The CDR3 totals 16 residues. V dropped 5 bases and J dropped 7; count of bases not matched to a gene: 17.

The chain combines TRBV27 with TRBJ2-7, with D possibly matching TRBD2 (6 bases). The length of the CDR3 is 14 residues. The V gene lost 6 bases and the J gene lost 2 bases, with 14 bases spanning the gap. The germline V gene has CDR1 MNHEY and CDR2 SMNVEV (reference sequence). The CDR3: CASSLRPGAYEQYF. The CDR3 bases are TGTGCCAGCAGCCTACGCCCGGGAGCCTACGAGCAGTACTTC.

In DNA, the CDR3 is TGTGCCAGCAGCGTGGGACTAACTCACACAGATACGCAGTATTTT. Amino acid sequence: CASSVGLTHTDTQYF. The chain employs TRBV9 and TRBJ2-3; TRBD2 matches at 7 bases. V dropped 2 bases and J dropped 2; count of bases not matched to a gene: 5. The CDR3 runs 15 residues. Looked up from germline, CDR1 is SGDLS and CDR2 is YYNGEE.

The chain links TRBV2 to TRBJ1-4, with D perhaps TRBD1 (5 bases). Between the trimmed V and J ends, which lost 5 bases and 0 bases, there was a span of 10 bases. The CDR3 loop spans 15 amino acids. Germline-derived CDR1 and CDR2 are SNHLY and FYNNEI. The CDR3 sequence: CASSSDRTTNEKLFF. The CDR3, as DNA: TGTGCCAGCAGTTCTGACAGAACAACTAATGAAAAACTGTTTTTT.

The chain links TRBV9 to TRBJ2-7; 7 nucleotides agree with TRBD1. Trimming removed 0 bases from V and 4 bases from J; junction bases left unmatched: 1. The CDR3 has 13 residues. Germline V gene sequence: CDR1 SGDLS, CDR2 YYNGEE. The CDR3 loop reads CASSVEQGYEQYF. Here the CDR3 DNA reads TGTGCCAGCAGCGTAGAACAGGGGTACGAGCAGTACTTC.

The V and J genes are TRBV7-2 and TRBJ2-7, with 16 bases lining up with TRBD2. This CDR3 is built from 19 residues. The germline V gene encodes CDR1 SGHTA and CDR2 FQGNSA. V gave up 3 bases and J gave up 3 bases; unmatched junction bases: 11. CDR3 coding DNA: TGTGCCAGCAGCTTCGGGCCTGGTGGGACTAGCGGGGGGGACTACGAGCAGTACTTC. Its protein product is CASSFGPGGTSGGDYEQYF.

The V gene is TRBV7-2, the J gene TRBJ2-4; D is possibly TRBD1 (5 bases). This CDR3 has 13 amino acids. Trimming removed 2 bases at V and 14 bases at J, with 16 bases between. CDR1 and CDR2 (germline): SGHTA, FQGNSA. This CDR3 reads CASSLRLGHYEYF. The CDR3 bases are TGTGCCAGCAGCTTAAGGTTGGGGCACTATGAGTACTTC.

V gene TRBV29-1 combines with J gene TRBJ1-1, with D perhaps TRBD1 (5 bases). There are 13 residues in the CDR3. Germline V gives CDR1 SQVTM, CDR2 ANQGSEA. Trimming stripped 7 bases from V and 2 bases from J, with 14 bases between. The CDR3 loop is CSAGGGQNTEAFF. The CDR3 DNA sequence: TGCAGCGCCGGGGGAGGGCAAAACACTGAAGCTTTCTTT.

For the CDR3, the DNA is TGTGCCAGCAGTCTCCGGGACAGGGGCGGATTATTTCAAGAGACCCAGTACTTC. Its protein is CASSLRDRGGLFQETQYF. The chain joins TRBV27 to TRBJ2-5; 10 bases are shared with TRBD1. The V and J ends lost 5 bases and 2 bases, in that order; junction bases with no gene match: 14. This CDR3 has 18 amino acids. Germline loops: CDR1 MNHEY, CDR2 SMNVEV (reference sequence).

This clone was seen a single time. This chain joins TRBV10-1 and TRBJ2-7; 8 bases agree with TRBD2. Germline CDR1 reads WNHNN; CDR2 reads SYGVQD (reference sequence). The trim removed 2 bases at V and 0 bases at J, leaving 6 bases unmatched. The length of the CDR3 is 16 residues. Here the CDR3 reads CASSEKDSGDSYEQYF. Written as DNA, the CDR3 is TGCGCCAGCAGTGAGAAGGATAGCGGGGACTCCTACGAGCAGTACTTC.

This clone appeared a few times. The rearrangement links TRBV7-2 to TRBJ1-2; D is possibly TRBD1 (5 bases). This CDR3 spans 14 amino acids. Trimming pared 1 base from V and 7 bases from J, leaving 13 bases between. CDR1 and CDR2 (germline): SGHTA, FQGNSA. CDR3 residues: CASSLGVQGGGYTF. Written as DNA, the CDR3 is TGTGCCAGCAGCTTAGGGGTCCAGGGTGGTGGCTACACCTTC.

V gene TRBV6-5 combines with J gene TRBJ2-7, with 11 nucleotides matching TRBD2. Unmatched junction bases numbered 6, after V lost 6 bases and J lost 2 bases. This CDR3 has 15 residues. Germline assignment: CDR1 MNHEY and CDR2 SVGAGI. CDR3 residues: CASSRPGLAAYEQYF. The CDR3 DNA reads TGTGCCAGCAGCCGGCCGGGACTAGCGGCCTACGAGCAGTACTTC.

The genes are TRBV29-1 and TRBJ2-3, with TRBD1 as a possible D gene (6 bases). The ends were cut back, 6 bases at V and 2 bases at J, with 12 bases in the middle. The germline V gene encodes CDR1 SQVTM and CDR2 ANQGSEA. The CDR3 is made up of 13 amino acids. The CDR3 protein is CSVGQINTDTQYF. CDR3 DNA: TGCAGCGTCGGACAGATCAACACAGATACGCAGTATTTT.

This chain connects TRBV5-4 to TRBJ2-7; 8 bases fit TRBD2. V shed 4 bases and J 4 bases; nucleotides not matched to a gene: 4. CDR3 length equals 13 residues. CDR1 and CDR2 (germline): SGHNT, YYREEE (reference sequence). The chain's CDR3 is CASSHTGGYEQYF. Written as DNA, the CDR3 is TGTGCCAGCAGCCACACGGGGGGGTACGAGCAGTACTTC.

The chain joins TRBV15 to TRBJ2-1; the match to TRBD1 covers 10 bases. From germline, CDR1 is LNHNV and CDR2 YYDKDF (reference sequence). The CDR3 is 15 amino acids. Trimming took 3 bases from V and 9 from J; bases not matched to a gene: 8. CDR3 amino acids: CATSSDRGHSLEQFF. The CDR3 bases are TGTGCCACCAGCAGCGACAGGGGGCATTCGCTTGAGCAGTTCTTC.

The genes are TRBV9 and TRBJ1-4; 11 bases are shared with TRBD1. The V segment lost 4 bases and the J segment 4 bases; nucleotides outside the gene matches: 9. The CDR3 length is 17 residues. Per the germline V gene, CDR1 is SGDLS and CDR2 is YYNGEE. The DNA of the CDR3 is TGTGCCAGCAGCACTAGGACAGGGGGCGGTGTTAATGAAAAACTGTTTTTT. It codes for CASSTRTGGGVNEKLFF.

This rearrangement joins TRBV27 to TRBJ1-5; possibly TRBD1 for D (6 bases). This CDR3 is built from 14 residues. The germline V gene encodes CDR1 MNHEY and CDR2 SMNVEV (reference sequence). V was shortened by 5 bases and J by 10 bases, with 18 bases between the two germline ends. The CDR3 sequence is CASSPIDKGGPQHF. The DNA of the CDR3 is TGTGCCAGCAGTCCCATAGACAAAGGGGGTCCCCAGCATTTT.

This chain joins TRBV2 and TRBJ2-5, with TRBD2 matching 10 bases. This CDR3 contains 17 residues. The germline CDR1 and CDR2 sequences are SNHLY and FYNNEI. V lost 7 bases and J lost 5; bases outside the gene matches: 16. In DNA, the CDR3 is TGTGCCAGCAAGCCCACTCGGAGCGGGAGGGCGGGTGAGACCCAGTACTTC. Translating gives CASKPTRSGRAGETQYF.

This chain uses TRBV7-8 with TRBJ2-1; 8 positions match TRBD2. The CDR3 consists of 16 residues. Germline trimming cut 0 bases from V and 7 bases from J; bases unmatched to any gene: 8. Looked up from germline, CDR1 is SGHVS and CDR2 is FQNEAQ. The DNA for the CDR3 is TGTGCCAGCAGCTTAGCCGAGCGGGGGCTTGGGAATGAGCAGTTCTTC. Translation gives CASSLAERGLGNEQFF.

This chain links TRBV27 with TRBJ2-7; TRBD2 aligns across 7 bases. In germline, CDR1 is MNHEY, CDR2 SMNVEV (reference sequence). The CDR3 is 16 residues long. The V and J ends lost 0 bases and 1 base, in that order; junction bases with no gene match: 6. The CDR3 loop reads CASSLSEAGNSYEQYF. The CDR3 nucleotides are TGTGCCAGCAGTTTATCAGAAGCGGGAAATTCCTACGAGCAGTACTTC.

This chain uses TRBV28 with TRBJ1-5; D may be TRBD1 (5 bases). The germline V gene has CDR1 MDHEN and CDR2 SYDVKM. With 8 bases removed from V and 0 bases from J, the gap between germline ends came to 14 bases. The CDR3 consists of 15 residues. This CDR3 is CASRGGAYSNQPQHF. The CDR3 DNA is TGTGCCAGCCGCGGAGGGGCCTATAGCAATCAGCCCCAGCATTTT.

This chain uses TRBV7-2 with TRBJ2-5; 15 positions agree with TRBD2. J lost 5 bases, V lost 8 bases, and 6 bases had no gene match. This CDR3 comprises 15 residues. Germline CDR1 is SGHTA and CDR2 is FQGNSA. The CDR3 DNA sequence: TGTGCCAGCTCTGGGGGGACTAGCGGGAGGGAGACCCAGTACTTC. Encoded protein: CASSGGTSGRETQYF.

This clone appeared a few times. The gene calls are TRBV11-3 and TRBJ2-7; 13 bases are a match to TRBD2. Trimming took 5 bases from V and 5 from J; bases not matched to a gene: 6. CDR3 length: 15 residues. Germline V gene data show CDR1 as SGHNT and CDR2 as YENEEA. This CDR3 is CASSARTSGSDEQYF. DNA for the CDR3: TGTGCCAGCAGCGCGAGGACTAGCGGGAGCGACGAGCAGTACTTC.

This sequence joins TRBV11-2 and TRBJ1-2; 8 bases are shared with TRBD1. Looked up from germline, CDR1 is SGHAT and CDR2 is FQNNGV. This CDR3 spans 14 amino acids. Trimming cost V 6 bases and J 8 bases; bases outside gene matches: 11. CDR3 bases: TGTGCCAGCAGGTCTGCGGGACAGGCCAGGGGCTACACCTTC. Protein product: CASRSAGQARGYTF.

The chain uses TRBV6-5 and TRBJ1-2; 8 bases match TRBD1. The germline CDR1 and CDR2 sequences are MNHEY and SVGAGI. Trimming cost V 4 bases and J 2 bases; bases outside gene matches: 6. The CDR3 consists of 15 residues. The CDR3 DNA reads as TGTGCCAGCAGTTTCCGGGACAGGCCGAACTATGGCTACACCTTC. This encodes CASSFRDRPNYGYTF.

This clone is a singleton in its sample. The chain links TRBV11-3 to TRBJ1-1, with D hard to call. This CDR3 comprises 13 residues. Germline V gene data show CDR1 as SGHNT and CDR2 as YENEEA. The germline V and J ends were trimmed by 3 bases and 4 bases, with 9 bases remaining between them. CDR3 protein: CASSFPSGTEAFF. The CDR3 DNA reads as TGTGCCAGCAGCTTCCCTTCGGGCACTGAAGCTTTCTTT.

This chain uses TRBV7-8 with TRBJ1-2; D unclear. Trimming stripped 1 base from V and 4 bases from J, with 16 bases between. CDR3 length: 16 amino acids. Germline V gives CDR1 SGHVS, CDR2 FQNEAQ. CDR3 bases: TGTGCCAGCAGCTTAGGGAGGATCCCAAGGCTCTATGGCTACACCTTC. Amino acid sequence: CASSLGRIPRLYGYTF.

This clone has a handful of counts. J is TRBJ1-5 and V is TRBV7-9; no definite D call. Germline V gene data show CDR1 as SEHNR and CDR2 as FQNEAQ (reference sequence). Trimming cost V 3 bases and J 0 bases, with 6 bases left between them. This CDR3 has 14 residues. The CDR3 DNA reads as TGTGCCAGCAGCTTTTCAGATAGCAATCAGCCCCAGCATTTT. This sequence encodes CASSFSDSNQPQHF.